The 28 T cell receptor beta chains in this list originate from one sample, sequenced in a study of OX40 agonist ivuxolimab in advanced cancers. Clones were read by immunoSEQ multiplex PCR, and TCRdb kept only the in-frame ones, dropping some. The sample lists tens of thousands of clones, 92% seen once, with around 25% in the top ten. Sequences were derived from CD4+ or CD8+ T cells sorted from blood, sampled in a trial of the OX40 agonist ivuxolimab. Every receptor here comes from an adult with an advanced solid tumor such as melanoma, head and neck, liver or kidney cancer.

This rearrangement joins TRBV9 to TRBJ1-1; perhaps TRBD1 as D (5 bases). V was trimmed by 3 bases and J by 0 bases, leaving 12 bases between them. The CDR3 sequence is 15 residues long. Germline loops: CDR1 SGDLS, CDR2 YYNGEE. The CDR3 region is CASSASGHMNTEAFF. The DNA for the CDR3 is TGTGCCAGCAGCGCTTCAGGGCACATGAACACTGAAGCTTTCTTT.

V and J are TRBV9 and TRBJ1-4; the D is unclear. Germline values: CDR1 SGDLS, CDR2 YYNGEE. V dropped 0 bases and J dropped 8 bases, with 8 bases sitting between them. The CDR3 runs to 13 residues. The chain's CDR3 is CASSVANQEKLFF. CDR3 in DNA: TGTGCCAGCAGCGTAGCGAATCAAGAAAAACTGTTTTTT.

The gene calls are TRBV30 and TRBJ1-1; D is unresolved. The CDR3 has 14 residues. V was cut by 0 bases and J by 6 bases, with 14 bases left in between. In germline, CDR1 is GTSNPN, CDR2 SVGIG (reference sequence). CDR3 sequence reads: CAWSVTNSAPEAFF. The DNA for the CDR3 is TGTGCCTGGAGTGTCACCAATAGTGCTCCTGAAGCTTTCTTT.

The chain carries TRBV14 and TRBJ1-2; no firm D call. V lost 0 bases and J 3 bases, leaving 5 bases between the germline ends. Germline values: CDR1 SGHDN, CDR2 FVKESK. CDR3 size: 13 residues. Written as DNA, the CDR3 is TGTGCCAGCAGCCAAGATCTGGACTATGGCTACACCTTC. It is translated as CASSQDLDYGYTF.

This chain connects TRBV19 to TRBJ1-1; D not certain. The CDR3 spans 16 residues. V lost 2 bases and J lost 0, with 13 bases in between. Per the germline V gene, CDR1 is LNHDA and CDR2 is SQIVND (reference sequence). The CDR3 DNA follows: TGTGCCAGTAGTATAAGGACTCCCCAGTTGAACACTGAAGCTTTCTTT. Translated: CASSIRTPQLNTEAFF.

The genes are TRBV15 and TRBJ1-2; TRBD1 agrees at 11 bases. CDR1 LNHNV and CDR2 YYDKDF come from the germline V gene (reference sequence). The V segment lost 1 base and the J segment 4 bases; nucleotides outside the gene matches: 5. This CDR3 is 16 amino acids long. CDR3 residues: CATSRGLGTGGYGYTF. The DNA for the CDR3 is TGTGCCACCAGCAGAGGGTTGGGGACAGGGGGCTATGGCTACACCTTC.

The rearrangement joins TRBV28 to TRBJ2-7; D might be TRBD1 (5 bases). Looked up from germline, CDR1 is MDHEN and CDR2 is SYDVKM. Trimming removed 5 bases at V and 6 bases at J, with 17 bases between. There are 14 residues in the CDR3. CDR3 nucleotide sequence: TGTGCCAGCAGTCCCCGGATGGGGCCTTCCGAGCAGTACTTC. This codes for CASSPRMGPSEQYF.

V is TRBV7-9 and J is TRBJ1-5; D not certain. Germline V gene sequence: CDR1 SEHNR, CDR2 FQNEAQ (reference sequence). The CDR3 loop spans 12 amino acids. Between the trimmed V and J ends, which lost 3 bases and 4 bases, there was a span of 4 bases. The CDR3, as DNA: TGTGCCAGCAGCTTGGAGAATCAGCCCCAGCATTTT. It encodes CASSLENQPQHF.

V usage is TRBV29-1 and J usage is TRBJ2-3; D is possibly TRBD2 (6 bases). The CDR3 length is 16 residues. Trimming left V 3 bases short and J 4 bases short, with 20 bases between. CDR1 is SQVTM and CDR2 is ANQGSEA in the germline V gene. This CDR3 reads CSVEGGADSPPDTQYF. The CDR3 DNA reads TGCAGCGTTGAGGGAGGCGCAGATTCCCCCCCAGATACGCAGTATTTT.

The CDR3 region has the DNA TGTGCCAGCAGCTTAGTTTCGGGGGACAGGAATAATTCACCCCTCCACTTT. This codes for CASSLVSGDRNNSPLHF. This sequence joins TRBV7-8 and TRBJ1-6, with 8 bases that match TRBD1. V lost 1 base and J lost 5; bases outside the gene matches: 7. The germline V gene has CDR1 SGHVS and CDR2 FQNEAQ. The CDR3 spans 17 residues.

CDR3 coding DNA: TGTGCCAGCAGCTTACCAGAATCCTACGAGCAGTACTTC. Protein product: CASSLPESYEQYF. The rearrangement uses TRBV5-4 and TRBJ2-7; D is undetermined. Trimming left V 2 bases short and J 1 base short, with 7 bases between. The CDR3 runs to 13 residues. The germline V gene has CDR1 SGHNT and CDR2 YYREEE (reference sequence).

This clone was counted between two and nine times. The V call is TRBV7-8, the J call TRBJ2-1; D is unclear. V was shortened by 5 bases and J by 16 bases, with 15 bases between the two germline ends. CDR3 length: 11 residues. Per germline, CDR1 SGHVS and CDR2 FQNEAQ. The CDR3 DNA sequence: TGTGCCAGCAGCCTAGATTCTTGGCAATTCTTC. It encodes CASSLDSWQFF.

Comment on this clone: Compared with germline, one end of the junction differs, possibly owing to a read error. The V gene is TRBV4-3, the J gene TRBJ2-1, with TRBD2 matching over 11 bases. This CDR3 spans 15 amino acids. The germline gives CDR1 LGHNA, CDR2 YSLEER. CDR3 in DNA: TGCGCCAGCAGCCAACTAGCGGGAGGCTACGATGAGCAGTTCTTC. This sequence encodes CASSQLAGGYDEQFF.

This rearrangement joins TRBV13 to TRBJ1-5; D not resolved. This CDR3 spans 14 amino acids. Germline CDR1 reads PRHDT; CDR2 reads FYEKMQ (reference sequence). V was cut by 4 bases and J by 1 base, with 8 bases left in between. Written as DNA, the CDR3 is TGTGCCAGCAGCTGGGGTGGGAGCAATCAGCCCCAGCATTTT. Amino acid sequence: CASSWGGSNQPQHF.

On this clone itself: Other DNA sequences of this sample code for an identical CDR3. This chain uses TRBV19 with TRBJ1-5; D remains ambiguous. CDR3 length: 14 residues. V shed 3 bases and J shed 0 bases, with 6 bases lying between them. The germline gives CDR1 LNHDA, CDR2 SQIVND (reference sequence). The CDR3 region has the DNA TGTGCCAGTAGTATTCGGGATAGCAATCAGCCCCAGCATTTT. This encodes CASSIRDSNQPQHF.

This chain links TRBV25-1 with TRBJ2-5; D might be TRBD1 (5 bases). CDR1 is MGHDK, CDR2 SYGVNS, per germline. V lost 8 bases to trimming and J lost 7 bases, with 17 bases between them. The CDR3 consists of 13 residues. Here the CDR3 reads CASAPTELGTQYF. In DNA, the CDR3 is TGTGCCAGCGCCCCGACAGAGTTGGGGACCCAGTACTTC.

This chain links TRBV28 with TRBJ2-7, with D perhaps TRBD2 (5 bases). In germline, CDR1 is MDHEN, CDR2 SYDVKM. V lost 8 bases and J lost 1, with 15 bases in between. The CDR3 is 14 amino acids. Here the CDR3 DNA reads TGTGCCAGCTTTGGGGTGACGGGGTCCTACGAGCAGTACTTC. Its translation is CASFGVTGSYEQYF.

J is TRBJ1-2 and V is TRBV28, with D maybe TRBD1 (6 bases). With 2 bases removed from V and 8 bases from J, the gap between germline ends came to 12 bases. This CDR3 is 13 amino acids long. CDR1 is MDHEN, CDR2 SYDVKM, per germline. The CDR3 sequence: CASSLRTVTGYTF. CDR3 DNA sequence: TGTGCCAGCAGTTTACGGACAGTTACGGGCTACACCTTC.

This chain links TRBV5-4 with TRBJ2-7; 7 bases are shared with TRBD1. The germline V gene has CDR1 SGHNT and CDR2 YYREEE (reference sequence). This CDR3 comprises 14 residues. V gave up 4 bases and J gave up 4 bases; unmatched junction bases: 8. CDR3 protein: CASSTWDRGYEQYF. CDR3 nucleotides: TGTGCCAGCAGCACCTGGGACAGAGGATACGAGCAGTACTTC.

The genes are TRBV30 and TRBJ1-4; the D gene is possibly TRBD1 (5 bases). Trimming took 8 bases from V and 4 from J, leaving 14 bases between them. CDR1 GTSNPN and CDR2 SVGIG come from the germline V gene (reference sequence). CDR3 length equals 13 residues. CDR3 sequence (DNA): TGTGCCCGGGACGATGGGTTTAATGAAAAACTGTTTTTT. It encodes CARDDGFNEKLFF. Full variable domain (outside the CDR3, taken from reference TRBV30 and TRBJ1-4): SQTIHQWPATLVQPVGSPLSLECTVEGTSNPNLYWYRQAAGRGLQLLFYSVGIGQISSEVPQNLSASRPQDRQFILSSKKLLLSDSGFYLCARDDGFNEKLFFGSGTQLSVL.

J is TRBJ2-3 and V is TRBV28; D ambiguous. V was shortened by 2 bases and J by 0 bases, with 6 bases between the two germline ends. Germline assignment: CDR1 MDHEN and CDR2 SYDVKM. This CDR3 comprises 14 residues. In DNA form, the CDR3 reads TGTGCCAGCAGTTTACAACCTAGCACAGATACGCAGTATTTT. Amino acids: CASSLQPSTDTQYF.

The chain is built from TRBV5-1 and TRBJ1-4; 7 bases line up with TRBD1. The CDR3 runs to 16 residues. The trim removed 0 bases at V and 9 bases at J, leaving 11 bases unmatched. Germline loops: CDR1 SGHRS, CDR2 YFSETQ. CDR3 amino acids: CASSLDRQGDSQKLFF. In DNA, the CDR3 is TGCGCCAGCAGCTTGGATCGTCAGGGGGATTCTCAAAAACTGTTTTTT.

This rearrangement joins TRBV19 to TRBJ2-7, with no clear D. CDR1 is LNHDA, CDR2 SQIVND, per germline (reference sequence). The CDR3 spans 15 residues. Between the trimmed V and J ends, which lost 1 base and 3 bases, there was a span of 13 bases. The DNA for the CDR3 is TGTGCCAGTAGTATAGCCCTCCACGTCTACTACGAGCAGTACTTC. Translated, it gives CASSIALHVYYEQYF. The variable domain in full, completed from reference TRBV19 and TRBJ2-7, reads DGGITQSPKYLFRKEGQNVTLSCEQNLNHDAMYWYRQDPGQGLRLIYYSQIVNDFQKGDIAEGYSVSREKKESFPLTVTSAQKNPTAFYLCASSIALHVYYEQYFGPGTRLTVT.

V gene TRBV5-6 combines with J gene TRBJ1-6, with a possible D match to TRBD1 (6 bases). With 9 bases removed from V and 4 bases from J, the gap between germline ends came to 20 bases. Germline lookup yields CDR1 SGHDT and CDR2 YYEEEE. The CDR3 runs to 16 residues. CDR3 region: CATKRSRGAYNSPLHF. The DNA for the CDR3 is TGTGCCACCAAAAGAAGTCGGGGGGCTTATAATTCACCCCTCCACTTT.

The CDR3 here is CASSTPRQGHSPLHF. Written as DNA, the CDR3 is TGTGCCAGCAGCACCCCACGACAGGGACATTCACCCCTCCACTTT. The chain employs TRBV28 and TRBJ1-6, with 7 nucleotides matching TRBD1. V was clipped by 6 bases and J by 8 bases; unmatched bases: 10. The CDR3 is 15 residues long. The V gene's germline CDR1 is MDHEN and CDR2 SYDVKM.

This chain connects TRBV29-1 to TRBJ2-2; 9 bases map to TRBD2. Looked up from germline, CDR1 is SQVTM and CDR2 is ANQGSEA. This CDR3 has 15 residues. The V and J ends lost 5 bases and 7 bases, in that order; junction bases with no gene match: 11. CDR3 nucleotides: TGCAGCGTTCGTGGCGGGAGGGCCGCGGTCGGGGAGCTGTTTTTT. Protein sequence: CSVRGGRAAVGELFF.

CDR3 sequence reads: CASSEGDSLRNEQFF. In DNA, the CDR3 is TGTGCCAGCAGCGAGGGGGATTCCCTAAGAAATGAGCAGTTCTTC. The chain employs TRBV9 and TRBJ2-1; D may be TRBD1 (6 bases). Germline CDR1 reads SGDLS; CDR2 reads YYNGEE. The CDR3 covers 15 residues. Trimming removed 3 bases at V and 7 bases at J, with 17 bases between.

The CDR3 region is CASSLAPTLEQYV. For the CDR3, the DNA is TGTGCCAGCAGCTTAGCCCCTACCCTCGAGCAGTACGTC. The chain couples TRBV5-4 to TRBJ2-7; D is uncertain. The V end was cut by 2 bases, the J end by 6 bases, with 12 bases between. The germline V gene encodes CDR1 SGHNT and CDR2 YYREEE (reference sequence). The CDR3 length is 13 residues.